The clone carrying this T cell receptor beta chain has just a few counts. This CDR3 contains 15 residues. CDR1 and CDR2 from the germline V gene are MNHEY and SVGEGT. The V end lost 2 bases, the J end lost 4 bases, and 14 bases lay between the germline ends. Time point reported: pre-sensitization, week 0. Treatment of the sample: therapeutic diphenylcyclopropenone sensitization with weekly scalp DPC. The data were obtained in a study of human T cells and chemical hapten exposure. In the study overall: Across the whole study, which lasted about 6 months, patients were given diphenylcyclopropenone on the scalp once a week.

Via MiXCR, TCRdb re-called the RACE reads, giving one row per CDR3 protein. In the table there are some 200,000 distinct CDR3 sequences, more than 25% of which are singletons. The origin of this receptor is a woman in her twenties or thirties with alopecia areata. Some clones in this sample may be carry-over from other donors' samples. The sample here was whole blood, taken in connection with sensitization to the hapten diphenylcyclopropenone (DPC). V is TRBV6-2 or TRBV6-3 and J is TRBJ2-5, with D perhaps TRBD1 or TRBD2 (5 bases each). The CDR3 coding sequence is TGTGCCAGCAGTTACCTTCCGGGGCGCGGAGAGACCCAGTACTTC. Translating it yields CASSYLPGRGETQYF.